What follows is one T cell receptor beta chain and its context. The antigen it binds to is not known. The input lacks base qualities; no much larger clone sits a single base away. These data are taken from a study of CD8 T cells in ankylosing spondylitis (dated by TCRdb to 2016 to 2017). Concerning the study at large: To find TCR variants linked to disease, the study profiled T cell receptor beta repertoires in ankylosing spondylitis patients and healthy donors. The whole study cohort included 108 healthy donors and some 27 ankylosing spondylitis patients. Samples of peripheral blood were taken, and for ankylosing spondylitis patients, synovial fluid was collected as well. The research as a whole found: A TCR beta motif of about 8 highly homologous amino acid variants appeared characteristic of blood from ankylosing spondylitis patients. Some TCR beta motif variants had previously been reported in synovial fluid and blood of reactive arthritis patients, which suggested common disease-initiation mechanisms. According to the report, matched synovial fluid samples from ankylosing spondylitis patients were significantly enriched for the disease-linked clones. A CD8+ phenotype was shown by the disease-linked clones, which were found at relatively low frequencies in peripheral blood.

The CDR3 starts with the cysteine, ends with the phenylalanine, and has 18 residues. Left in the record is the CDR3 DNA by itself, 54 bases read in frame from the first base. TCRdb lists the instrument as Illumina HiSeq 2500. TCR beta libraries were prepared by quantitative 5'-RACE with molecular barcodes. Per the original workflow: Disease-linked TCR variants were identified with a new computational method built on a probabilistic model of VDJ rearrangement. TCRdb passed the public sequencing reads through fastp at Q25 and MiXCR, retaining productive beta sequences. Every CDR3 protein is listed once, alongside the most common genes and DNA of its rows. The V and J calls come from TCRdb's annotation, not from the publication. Counted in this sample were under 130,000 distinct CDR3 sequences; 20% to 30% of them appeared once. The ten largest clonotypes hold around 12% of the sample. Synovial fluid samples were paired with blood samples taken from the same ankylosing spondylitis patients.

This clonotype was sampled from a male donor with ankylosing spondylitis. Sequencing was performed on synovial fluid, either unsorted or a sorted T cell fraction (not recorded which). This chain joins TRBV21-1 to TRBJ2-1; the table's D call TRBD1 went unverified against the DNA. TRBV21-1 is annotated as a pseudogene. CDR3 protein: CASSRENPGTGEIHEQFF. The DNA sequence is TGTGCCAGCAGCAGGGAGAATCCCGGGACAGGGGAGATTCATGAGCAGTTCTTC.